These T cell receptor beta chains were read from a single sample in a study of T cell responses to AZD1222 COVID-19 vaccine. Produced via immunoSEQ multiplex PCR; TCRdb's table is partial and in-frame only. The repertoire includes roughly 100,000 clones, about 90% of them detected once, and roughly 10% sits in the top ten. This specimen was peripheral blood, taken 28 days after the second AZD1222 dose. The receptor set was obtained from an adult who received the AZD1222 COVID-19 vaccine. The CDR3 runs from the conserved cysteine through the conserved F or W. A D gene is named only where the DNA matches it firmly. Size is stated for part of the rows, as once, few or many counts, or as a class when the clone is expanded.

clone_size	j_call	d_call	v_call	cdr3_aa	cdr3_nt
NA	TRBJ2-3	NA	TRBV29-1	CSVEPGYITDTQYF	TGCAGCGTTGAACCAGGGTATATCACAGATACGCAGTATTTT
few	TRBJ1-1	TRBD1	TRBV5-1	CASSLTGGTEAFF	TGCGCCAGCAGCTTGACAGGGGGCACTGAAGCTTTCTTT
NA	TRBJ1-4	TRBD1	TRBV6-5	CASREGTGVWEKLFF	TGTGCCAGCAGGGAGGGTACAGGGGTATGGGAAAAACTGTTTTTT
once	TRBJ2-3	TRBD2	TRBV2	CASRGTSGRGDTQYF	TGTGCCAGCAGGGGGACTAGCGGGCGGGGAGATACGCAGTATTTT
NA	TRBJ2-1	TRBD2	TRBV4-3	CASSRPGAGPPYNEQFF	TGCGCCAGCAGCCGTCCTGGAGCGGGACCACCTTACAATGAGCAGTTCTTC
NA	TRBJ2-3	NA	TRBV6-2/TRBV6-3	CASSYLSVPADTQYF	TGTGCCAGCAGTTACCTGAGCGTTCCTGCAGATACGCAGTATTTT
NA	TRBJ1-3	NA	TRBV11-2	CASSSTKGKWSSPGNTIYF	TGTGCCAGCAGCTCTACAAAGGGAAAATGGTCAAGCCCTGGAAACACCATATATTTT
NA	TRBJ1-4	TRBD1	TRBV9	CASGGAGGEKLFF	TGTGCCAGCGGTGGGGCAGGGGGTGAAAAACTGTTTTTT
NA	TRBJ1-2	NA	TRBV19	CASSIDPTGYGYTF	TGTGCCAGTAGTATAGATCCGACAGGCTATGGCTACACCTTC
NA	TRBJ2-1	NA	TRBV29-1	CSVEDLRPLGNEQFF	TGCAGCGTTGAAGATCTACGGCCCCTTGGGAATGAGCAGTTCTTC
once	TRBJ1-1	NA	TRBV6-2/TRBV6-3	CASSYRNTEAFF	TGTGCCAGCAGTTACAGGAACACTGAAGCTTTCTTT
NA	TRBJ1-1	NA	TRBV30	CAWSVRGASEAFF	TGTGCCTGGAGTGTGAGGGGCGCGTCTGAAGCTTTCTTT
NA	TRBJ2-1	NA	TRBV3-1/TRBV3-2	CASSQASDRSYNEQFF	TGTGCCAGCAGCCAAGCGTCCGACAGGTCCTACAATGAGCAGTTCTTC
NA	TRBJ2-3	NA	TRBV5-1	CASSIGSGRSTDTQYF	TGCGCCAGCAGCATTGGGAGCGGAAGGAGCACAGATACGCAGTATTTT
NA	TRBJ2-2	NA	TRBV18	CASSPWTGGTGELFF	TGTGCCAGCTCACCATGGACTGGGGGCACCGGGGAGCTGTTTTTT
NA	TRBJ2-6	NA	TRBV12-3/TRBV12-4	CASAQSGANVLTF	TGTGCCAGCGCTCAGTCTGGGGCCAACGTCCTGACTTTC
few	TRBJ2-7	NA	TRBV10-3	CAISGMGNEQYF	TGTGCCATCAGTGGGATGGGGAACGAGCAGTACTTC
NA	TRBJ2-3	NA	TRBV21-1	CALRGRVGTDTQYF	TGTGCCCTTCGCGGGAGAGTCGGCACAGATACGCAGTATTTT
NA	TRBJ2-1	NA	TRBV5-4	CASSGSDRKYNEQFF	TGTGCCAGCAGCGGCAGTGACAGAAAATACAATGAGCAGTTCTTC
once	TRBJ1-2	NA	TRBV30	CAWSPIHRVRGYTF	TGTGCCTGGAGCCCTATCCACAGGGTACGAGGCTACACCTTC
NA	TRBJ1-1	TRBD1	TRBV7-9	CASSAKQGWDTEAFF	TGTGCCAGCAGCGCGAAACAGGGGTGGGACACTGAAGCTTTCTTT
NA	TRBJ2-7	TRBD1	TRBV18	CASSRGQSEGSEQYF	TGTGCCAGCTCACGGGGACAGTCTGAGGGGAGCGAGCAGTACTTC
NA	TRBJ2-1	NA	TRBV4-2	CASSQDWTTGGEQFF	TGTGCCAGCAGCCAAGACTGGACCACCGGAGGTGAGCAGTTCTTC
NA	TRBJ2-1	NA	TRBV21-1	CASSPDSNNEQFF	TGTGCCAGCAGCCCGGACAGCAACAATGAGCAGTTCTTC
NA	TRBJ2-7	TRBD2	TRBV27	CASSLSGTSGRAGEQYF	TGTGCCAGCAGTTTGTCCGGGACTAGCGGGAGGGCCGGGGAGCAGTACTTC
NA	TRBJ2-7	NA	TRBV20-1	CSAAFEQYF	TGCAGTGCTGCGTTCGAGCAGTACTTC
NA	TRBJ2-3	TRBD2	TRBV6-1	CASSEGTSGNADTQYF	TGTGCCAGCAGTGAGGGGACTAGCGGGAATGCAGATACGCAGTATTTT
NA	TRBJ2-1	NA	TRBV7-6	CASSSKGASGSYNEQFF	TGTGCCAGCAGCTCGAAGGGGGCCAGCGGGAGCTACAATGAGCAGTTCTTC
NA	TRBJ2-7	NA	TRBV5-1	CASSLWGAFGSGSYEQYF	TGCGCCAGCAGCTTGTGGGGTGCGTTCGGTAGCGGCTCCTACGAGCAGTACTTC
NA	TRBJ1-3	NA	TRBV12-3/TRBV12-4	CASSLGVSNTIYF	TGTGCCAGCAGTTTAGGGGTTTCGAACACCATATATTTT
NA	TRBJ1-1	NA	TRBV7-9	CASSLETETEAFF	TGTGCCAGCAGCTTAGAGACAGAAACTGAAGCTTTCTTT
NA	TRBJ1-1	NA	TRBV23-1	CASSQREAEAFF	TGCGCCAGCAGTCAACGGGAGGCTGAAGCTTTCTTT